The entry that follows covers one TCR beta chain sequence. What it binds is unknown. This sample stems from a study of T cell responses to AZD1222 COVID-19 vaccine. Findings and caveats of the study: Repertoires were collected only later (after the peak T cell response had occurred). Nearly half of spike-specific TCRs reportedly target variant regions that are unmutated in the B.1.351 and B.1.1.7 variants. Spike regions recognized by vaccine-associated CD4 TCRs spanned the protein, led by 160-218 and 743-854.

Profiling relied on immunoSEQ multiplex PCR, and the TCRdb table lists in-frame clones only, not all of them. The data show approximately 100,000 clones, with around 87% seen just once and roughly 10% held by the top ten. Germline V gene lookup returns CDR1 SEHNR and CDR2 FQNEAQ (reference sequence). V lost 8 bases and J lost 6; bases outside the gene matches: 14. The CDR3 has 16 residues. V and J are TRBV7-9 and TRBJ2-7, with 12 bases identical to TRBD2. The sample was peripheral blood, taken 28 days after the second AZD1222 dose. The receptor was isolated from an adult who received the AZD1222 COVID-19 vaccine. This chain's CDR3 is CASASGRLAGAREQYF. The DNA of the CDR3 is TGTGCCAGCGCCTCGGGCCGACTAGCGGGAGCCCGCGAGCAGTACTTC.